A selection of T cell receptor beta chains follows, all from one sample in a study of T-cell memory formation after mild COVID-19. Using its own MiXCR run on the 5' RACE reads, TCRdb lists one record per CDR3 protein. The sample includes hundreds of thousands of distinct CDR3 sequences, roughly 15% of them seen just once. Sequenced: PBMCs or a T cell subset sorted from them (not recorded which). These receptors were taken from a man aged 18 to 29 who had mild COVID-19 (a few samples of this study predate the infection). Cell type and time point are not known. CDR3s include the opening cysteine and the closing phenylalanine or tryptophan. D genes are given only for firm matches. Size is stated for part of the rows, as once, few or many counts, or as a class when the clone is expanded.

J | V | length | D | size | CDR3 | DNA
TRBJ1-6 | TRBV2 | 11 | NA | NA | CASSDNSPLHF | TGTGCCAGCAGTGACAATTCACCCCTCCACTTT
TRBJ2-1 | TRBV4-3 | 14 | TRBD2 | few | CASSQVATSGGLFF | TGCGCCAGCAGCCAAGTCGCGACTAGCGGGGGACTGTTCTTC
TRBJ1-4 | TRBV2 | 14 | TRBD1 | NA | CASRATGANEKLFF | TGTGCCAGCAGGGCGACAGGGGCTAATGAAAAACTGTTTTTT
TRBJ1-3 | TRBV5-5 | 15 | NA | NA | CASSPDPHSGNTIYF | TGTGCCAGCAGCCCCGACCCTCACTCTGGAAACACCATATATTTT
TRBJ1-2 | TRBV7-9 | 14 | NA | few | CASSPDQRNYGYTF | TGTGCCAGCAGCCCAGACCAACGTAACTATGGCTACACCTTC
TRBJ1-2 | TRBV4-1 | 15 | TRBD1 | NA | CASSQSGTGKGGYTF | TGCGCCAGCAGCCAATCCGGGACAGGGAAGGGTGGCTACACCTTC
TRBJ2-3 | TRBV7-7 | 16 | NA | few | CASSLALSPGVDTQYF | TGTGCTAGCAGCTTAGCGCTAAGCCCGGGGGTGGATACGCAGTATTTT
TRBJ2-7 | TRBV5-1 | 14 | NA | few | CASSRDRGLRWQYF | TGCGCCAGCAGCCGGGACCGCGGCTTGAGATGGCAGTACTTC
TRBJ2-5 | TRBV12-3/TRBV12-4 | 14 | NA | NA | CASSFSQLQETQYF | TGTGCCAGCAGTTTCAGCCAGCTCCAAGAGACCCAGTACTTC
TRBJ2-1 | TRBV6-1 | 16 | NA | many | CASRLGSGRGNNEQFF | TGTGCCAGCAGACTCGGGTCGGGACGGGGGAACAATGAGCAGTTCTTC
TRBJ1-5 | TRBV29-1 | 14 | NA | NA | CSVDSPYSNQPQHF | TGCAGCGTTGACTCCCCTTATAGCAATCAGCCCCAGCATTTT
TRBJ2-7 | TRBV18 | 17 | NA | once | CASSPPPAGLNFYEQYF | TGTGCCAGCTCACCACCGCCGGCTGGTCTCAACTTCTACGAGCAGTACTTC
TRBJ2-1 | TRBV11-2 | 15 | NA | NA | CASSQRWGSVNEQFF | TGTGCCAGCAGCCAGAGGTGGGGCTCAGTGAATGAGCAGTTCTTC
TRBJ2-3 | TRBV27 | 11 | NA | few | CATGRADTQYF | TGTGCCACCGGACGGGCGGATACGCAGTATTTT
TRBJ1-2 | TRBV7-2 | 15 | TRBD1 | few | CASSQDRGHSYGYTF | TGTGCCAGCAGCCAGGACAGGGGGCACAGCTATGGCTACACCTTC
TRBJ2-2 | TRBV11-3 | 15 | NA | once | CASRMGQPNTGELFF | TGTGCCAGCAGGATGGGCCAGCCAAACACCGGGGAGCTGTTTTTT